The sequence of this T cell receptor beta chain was determined in a study of relationships among human T cell subsets. Naive plus transitional T cells were isolated with anti-CD45RA microbeads from pooled CD4+ and CD8+ T cells. Semiquantitative ARM-PCR amplified T cell receptor alpha and beta CDR3 regions from mRNA. ARM-PCR used tagged nested gene-specific primers, then communal superprimers for exponential amplification. TCRdb reanalysed the multiplex PCR reads using MiXCR and keeps one entry per CDR3 protein. The table lists 7,000 to 8,500 distinct CDR3 sequences, approximately 70% of them singletons. The CDR3 extends over 16 amino acids. The germline gives CDR1 SGHAT, CDR2 FQNNGV. V lost 1 base to trimming and J lost 0 bases, with 13 bases between them.

The chain uses TRBV11-2 and TRBJ2-7, with D possibly being TRBD1 (5 bases). The TCR originated in a man between 35 and 55 years old in good health. The specimen was naive and transitional (CD45RA+) T cells sorted from blood. CDR3 DNA sequence: TGTGCCAGCAGCTTAGCCATCCAGGGTGCCTCCTACGAGCAGTACTTC. This encodes CASSLAIQGASYEQYF.